One and the same sample provided the 28 T cell receptor beta chains below, sequenced in a study of blood T cell repertoires in COVID-19 (dated by TCRdb to about 2020). Library preparation was by the immunoSEQ multiplex PCR assay. This immuneACCESS table, as held by TCRdb, lists in-frame sequences with V and J called but not all clones. Of the missing ones, under half trace to an unresolved V gene in checked studies; the others have no known cause. Present in this sample are just over 300,000 clones, nearly 90% of which were seen just once. In total, the top ten clones hold 4% to 5.5% of the sample. The sample consisted of PBMCs or T cells enriched from blood (not recorded which). These receptors were collected from a young woman with acute COVID-19.

J is TRBJ1-2 and V is TRBV20-1; D is unclear. Germline V CDR1 and CDR2: DFQATT, SNEGSKA (reference sequence). The CDR3 consists of 12 residues. V lost 3 bases and J 5 bases, leaving 10 bases between the germline ends. The CDR3 sequence: CSASGDRYGYTF. The CDR3 DNA reads TGCAGTGCTAGTGGAGATCGGTATGGCTACACCTTC.

V and J are TRBV7-6 and TRBJ1-4, with D possibly being TRBD1 (5 bases). Germline assignment: CDR1 SGHVS and CDR2 FNYEAQ. CDR3 length equals 16 residues. Trimming shortened V by 1 base and J by 7 bases, and 16 bases separated the two germline ends. CDR3 loop: CASSLVPAGRAEKLFF. CDR3 coding DNA: TGTGCCAGCAGCTTAGTTCCGGCAGGGAGGGCTGAAAAACTGTTTTTT.

CDR3 sequence reads: CASSLYYRGLGHGYTF. The CDR3 nucleotides read TGTGCCAGCAGTTTATACTACAGGGGCTTAGGGCATGGCTACACCTTC. The V call is TRBV28, the J call TRBJ1-2; 7 bases map to TRBD1. V shed 1 base and J 6 bases; nucleotides not matched to a gene: 11. Germline-derived CDR1 and CDR2 are MDHEN and SYDVKM. The CDR3 is 16 residues long.

This sequence joins TRBV2 and TRBJ1-1, with no clear D. Trimming pared 7 bases from V and 1 base from J, leaving 10 bases between. CDR3 length: 13 amino acids. Germline CDR1 reads SNHLY; CDR2 reads FYNNEI. This CDR3 is CASMREGNTEAFF. The CDR3 coding sequence is TGTGCCAGCATGCGGGAAGGGAACACTGAAGCTTTCTTT.

The chain combines TRBV25-1 with TRBJ1-5, with TRBD1 as a possible D gene (5 bases). V was shortened by 6 bases and J by 4 bases, with 19 bases between the two germline ends. Germline values: CDR1 MGHDK, CDR2 SYGVNS. The CDR3 is made up of 16 amino acids. The CDR3 DNA reads as TGTGCCAGCAGCCTTGGGGCCCTTGAAACTAATCAGCCCCAGCATTTT. Its protein is CASSLGALETNQPQHF.

The genes are TRBV5-1 and TRBJ2-1; TRBD2 aligns across 8 bases. Germline V gene data show CDR1 as SGHRS and CDR2 as YFSETQ. The CDR3 has 14 amino acids. V dropped 1 base and J dropped 7; count of bases not matched to a gene: 4. CDR3 amino acids: CASSLSGSLNEQFF. Written as DNA, the CDR3 is TGCGCCAGCAGCTTGAGCGGGAGTTTAAATGAGCAGTTCTTC.

The chain is built from TRBV7-3 and TRBJ2-5, with 10 bases that match TRBD1. The CDR3 is 13 residues long. In germline, CDR1 is SGHTA, CDR2 FQGTGA. The ends lost 4 bases at V and 5 bases at J; junction bases unmatched: 1. CDR3 sequence: CASSSGQGETQYF. CDR3 DNA: TGTGCCAGCAGCTCGGGACAGGGGGAGACCCAGTACTTC.

This chain uses TRBV3-1 (or the pseudogene TRBV3-2) with TRBJ2-3, with 8 bases matching TRBD1. The germline V gene encodes CDR1 LGHDT and CDR2 YNNKEL (reference sequence). V shed 10 bases and J 5 bases; nucleotides not matched to a gene: 8. This CDR3 has 13 residues. CDR3 sequence reads: CATSTGVGDTQYF. For the CDR3, the DNA is TGTGCCACCTCGACAGGGGTAGGAGATACGCAGTATTTT.

This clone was found many times. The chain combines TRBV27 with TRBJ2-1, with TRBD2 matching 7 bases. V was pared by 5 bases and J by 5 bases, with 9 bases of the junction left unmatched. There are 15 residues in the CDR3. CDR1 is MNHEY, CDR2 SMNVEV, per germline (reference sequence). CDR3 sequence reads: CASSASSGNNNEQFF. The DNA for the CDR3 is TGTGCCAGCAGTGCCTCTAGCGGAAACAACAATGAGCAGTTCTTC.

The rearrangement links TRBV11-3 to TRBJ2-5; perhaps TRBD2 as D (6 bases). This CDR3 comprises 15 residues. The V gene lost 1 base and the J gene lost 5 bases, with 14 bases spanning the gap. CDR1 SGHNT and CDR2 YENEEA come from the germline V gene. The CDR3 DNA sequence: TGTGCCAGCAGCTTAGGGGCGGGACCCGGGGAGACCCAGTACTTC. It codes for CASSLGAGPGETQYF. The full variable domain, completed using reference TRBV11-3 and TRBJ2-5, is EAGVVQSPRYKIIEKKQPVAFWCNPISGHNTLYWYLQNLGQGPELLIRYENEEAVDDSQLPKDRFSAERLKGVDSTLKIQPAELGDSAVYLCASSLGAGPGETQYFGPGTRLLVL.

The rearrangement uses TRBV5-1 and TRBJ1-3; D remains ambiguous. The CDR3 runs 13 residues. The germline V gene has CDR1 SGHRS and CDR2 YFSETQ. Trimming pared 4 bases from V and 3 bases from J, leaving 8 bases between. CDR3 nucleotide sequence: TGCGCCAGCAGCCAGAGGTTTGGAAACACCATATATTTT. Encoded protein: CASSQRFGNTIYF.

The chain combines TRBV29-1 with TRBJ2-7; tentative D call: TRBD1 (6 bases). CDR3 length: 12 amino acids. Trimming removed 7 bases at V and 3 bases at J, with 13 bases between. Germline lookup yields CDR1 SQVTM and CDR2 ANQGSEA. The CDR3 here is CSATEQGYEQYF. The CDR3 DNA is TGCAGCGCAACGGAACAGGGCTACGAGCAGTACTTC.

This chain connects TRBV5-1 to TRBJ2-7, with TRBD2 matching over 8 bases. Unmatched junction bases numbered 5, after V lost 3 bases and J lost 0 bases. The germline CDR1 and CDR2 sequences are SGHRS and YFSETQ. The CDR3 is made up of 15 amino acids. The CDR3 DNA reads TGCGCCAGCAGCTCGCTAGCGGGTTACTCCTACGAGCAGTACTTC. Translated: CASSSLAGYSYEQYF.

This chain uses TRBV5-1 with TRBJ2-3; 7 nucleotides line up with TRBD1. J gave up 0 bases and V 4 bases, and 5 bases lay outside the gene matches. Germline values: CDR1 SGHRS, CDR2 YFSETQ. The CDR3 contains 15 residues. For the CDR3, the DNA is TGCGCCAGCAGCCCCCGGGACAGAAGCACAGATACGCAGTATTTT. Protein sequence: CASSPRDRSTDTQYF.

This chain joins TRBV2 and TRBJ2-1; 12 bases agree with TRBD1. The germline V gene has CDR1 SNHLY and CDR2 FYNNEI. The CDR3 has 16 residues. V was pared by 6 bases and J by 7 bases, with 10 bases of the junction left unmatched. The CDR3 DNA is TGTGCCAGCAGCCGACAATTGGGACAGGGGGCAAATGAGCAGTTCTTC. Translation: CASSRQLGQGANEQFF.

The CDR3 protein is CASSHQRYTGELFF. In DNA, the CDR3 is TGTGCCAGCAGCCATCAGCGCTACACCGGGGAGCTGTTTTTT. The V gene is TRBV7-8, the J gene TRBJ2-2, with D hard to call. V was trimmed by 5 bases and J by 3 bases, leaving 10 bases between them. CDR1 and CDR2 from the germline V gene are SGHVS and FQNEAQ. The CDR3 is made up of 14 amino acids.

The rearrangement links TRBV2 to TRBJ2-3; 8 nucleotides line up with TRBD2. Germline CDR1 SNHLY, CDR2 FYNNEI. Trimming at V came to 1 base and at J to 0 bases, leaving 3 bases not matched to a gene. The CDR3 has 16 amino acids. This CDR3 reads CASSEGASGSTDTQYF. CDR3 in DNA: TGTGCCAGCAGTGAAGGTGCTAGCGGGAGCACAGATACGCAGTATTTT.

The J gene is TRBJ2-3, the V gene TRBV5-4; 9 nucleotides match TRBD2. Trimming cost V 3 bases and J 4 bases; bases outside gene matches: 9. The germline V gene has CDR1 SGHNT and CDR2 YYREEE (reference sequence). The CDR3 is 16 residues long. CDR3 DNA sequence: TGTGCCAGCAGCTCCCTGGGCGGGAGGGGTCCAGATACGCAGTATTTT. This gives the protein CASSSLGGRGPDTQYF.

The chain carries TRBV30 and TRBJ2-5, with 7 bases aligning to TRBD2. The CDR3 sequence is 14 residues long. The V segment lost 2 bases and the J segment 2 bases; nucleotides outside the gene matches: 5. Germline V gives CDR1 GTSNPN, CDR2 SVGIG (reference sequence). For the CDR3, the DNA is TGTGCCTGGAGTCGGCTAGCGGAACAAGAGACCCAGTACTTC. It codes for CAWSRLAEQETQYF.

V is TRBV28 and J is TRBJ2-1, with 11 bases aligning to TRBD2. In germline, CDR1 is MDHEN, CDR2 SYDVKM. The CDR3 contains 18 residues. V gave up 5 bases and J gave up 7 bases; unmatched junction bases: 16. The chain's CDR3 is CASSPPGVAGGGWNEQFF. The CDR3 DNA sequence: TGTGCCAGCAGTCCCCCCGGTGTAGCGGGAGGGGGGTGGAATGAGCAGTTCTTC.

The CDR3 sequence is CSVISIGNTIYF. In nucleotides, the CDR3 is TGCAGCGTTATTAGCATAGGAAACACCATATATTTT. This chain joins TRBV29-1 and TRBJ1-3, with D unresolved. The germline V gene encodes CDR1 SQVTM and CDR2 ANQGSEA. The length of the CDR3 is 12 residues. Trimming removed 5 bases at V and 4 bases at J, with 9 bases between.

J is TRBJ1-1 and V is TRBV5-1; D is unclear. Germline loops: CDR1 SGHRS, CDR2 YFSETQ. V dropped 4 bases and J dropped 1 base, with 17 bases sitting between them. This CDR3 has 16 residues. The CDR3 spells CASSPEVLVRNTEAFF. The CDR3 DNA sequence: TGCGCCAGCAGCCCGGAAGTACTAGTTCGGAACACTGAAGCTTTCTTT.

This clone was counted a few times. This chain joins TRBV2 and TRBJ2-5; 12 bases line up with TRBD2. The CDR3 is 14 amino acids. Germline V gene data show CDR1 as SNHLY and CDR2 as FYNNEI. The V and J ends lost 5 bases and 3 bases, in that order; junction bases with no gene match: 1. The CDR3 nucleotides read TGTGCCAGCAGTAGGACTAGCGGGGAAGAGACCCAGTACTTC. Its protein product is CASSRTSGEETQYF. The complete variable domain, with remaining parts taken from reference TRBV2 and TRBJ2-5, reads EPEVTQTPSHQVTQMGQEVILRCVPISNHLYFYWYRQILGQKVEFLVSFYNNEISEKSEIFDDQFSVERPDGSNFTLKIRSTKLEDSAMYFCASSRTSGEETQYFGPGTRLLVL.

This rearrangement joins TRBV3-1 (or the pseudogene TRBV3-2) to TRBJ1-6, with TRBD1 matching over 9 bases. This CDR3 contains 13 residues. Trimming at V came to 10 bases and at J to 9 bases, leaving 7 bases not matched to a gene. Germline loops: CDR1 LGHDT, CDR2 YNNKEL (reference sequence). The CDR3 nucleotides read TGTGCCACCTCGGACAGGGGAGGTTCACCCCTCCACTTT. Amino acids: CATSDRGGSPLHF.

The chain joins TRBV19 to TRBJ1-4; 9 nucleotides align to TRBD1. V was pared by 3 bases and J by 10 bases, with 9 bases of the junction left unmatched. The germline CDR1 and CDR2 sequences are LNHDA and SQIVND (reference sequence). The CDR3 loop spans 15 amino acids. This chain's CDR3 is CASSIRQGGAGKLFF. The CDR3, as DNA: TGTGCCAGTAGTATTCGACAGGGGGGGGCTGGAAAACTGTTTTTT.

The chain recombines TRBV7-9 with TRBJ1-2, with 7 nucleotides matching TRBD1. V dropped 5 bases and J dropped 6; count of bases not matched to a gene: 9. The CDR3 sequence is 14 residues long. Germline V gene sequence: CDR1 SEHNR, CDR2 FQNEAQ (reference sequence). The CDR3 sequence is CASSQRGDSHGYTF. In DNA form, the CDR3 reads TGTGCCAGCAGCCAGAGAGGGGACAGCCATGGCTACACCTTC.

This sequence joins TRBV12-5 and TRBJ1-5; TRBD1 aligns across 7 bases. Germline CDR1 reads LGHNT; CDR2 reads FRNRAP. The CDR3 consists of 21 residues. J gave up 5 bases and V 1 base, and 23 bases lay outside the gene matches. The CDR3 here is CASGLGPHGFQGDRKDQPQHF. The CDR3 bases are TGTGCTAGTGGTTTGGGACCGCACGGATTCCAGGGGGACCGGAAGGATCAGCCCCAGCATTTT.

J is TRBJ1-6 and V is TRBV18; no reliable D call. This CDR3 is built from 14 residues. The germline V and J ends were trimmed by 3 bases and 8 bases, with 11 bases remaining between them. Germline-derived CDR1 and CDR2 are KGHSH and LQKENI. The DNA of the CDR3 is TGTGCCAGCTCACCTCCGGGGATGGATTCACCCCTCCACTTT. Amino acids: CASSPPGMDSPLHF.